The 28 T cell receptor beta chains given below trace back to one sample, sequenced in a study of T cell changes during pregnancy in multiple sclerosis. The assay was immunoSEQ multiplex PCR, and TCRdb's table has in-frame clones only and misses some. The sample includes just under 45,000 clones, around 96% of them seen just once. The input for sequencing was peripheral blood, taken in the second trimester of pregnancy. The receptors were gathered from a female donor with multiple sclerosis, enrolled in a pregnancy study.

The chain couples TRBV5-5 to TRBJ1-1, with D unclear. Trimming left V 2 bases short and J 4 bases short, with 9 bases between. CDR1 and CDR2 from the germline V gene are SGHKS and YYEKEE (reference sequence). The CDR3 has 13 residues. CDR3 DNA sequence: TGTGCCAGCAGCTTCTCCTCGGGCACTGAAGCTTTCTTT. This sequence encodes CASSFSSGTEAFF.

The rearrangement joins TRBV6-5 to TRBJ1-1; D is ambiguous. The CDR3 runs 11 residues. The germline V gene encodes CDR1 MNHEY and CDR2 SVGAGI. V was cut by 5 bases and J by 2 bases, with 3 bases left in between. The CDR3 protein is CASSPNTEAFF. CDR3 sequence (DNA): TGTGCCAGCAGTCCAAACACTGAAGCTTTCTTT.

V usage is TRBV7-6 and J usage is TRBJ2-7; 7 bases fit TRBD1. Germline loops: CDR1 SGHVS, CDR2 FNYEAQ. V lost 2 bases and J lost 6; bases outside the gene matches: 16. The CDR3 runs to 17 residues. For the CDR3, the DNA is TGTGCCAGCAGCTTACCATCCGGATGGCAGGGACAGCGCGAGCAGTACTTC. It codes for CASSLPSGWQGQREQYF.

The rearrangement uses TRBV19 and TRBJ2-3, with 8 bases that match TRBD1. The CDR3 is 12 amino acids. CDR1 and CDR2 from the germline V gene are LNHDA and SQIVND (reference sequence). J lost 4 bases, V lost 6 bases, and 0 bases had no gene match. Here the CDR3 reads CASRTGADTQYF. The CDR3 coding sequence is TGTGCCAGTAGGACAGGGGCAGATACGCAGTATTTT.

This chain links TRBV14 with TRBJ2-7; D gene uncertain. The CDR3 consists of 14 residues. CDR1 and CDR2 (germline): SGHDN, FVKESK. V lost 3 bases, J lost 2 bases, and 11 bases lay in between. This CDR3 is CASSQSESPYEQYF. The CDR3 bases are TGTGCCAGCAGCCAGTCGGAGTCCCCCTACGAGCAGTACTTC.

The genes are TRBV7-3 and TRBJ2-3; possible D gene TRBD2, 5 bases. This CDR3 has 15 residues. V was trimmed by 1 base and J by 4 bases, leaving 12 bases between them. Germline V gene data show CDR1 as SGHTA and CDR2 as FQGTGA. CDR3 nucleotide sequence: TGTGCCAGCAGCTTAAGCGGGCGTAGTTCAGATACGCAGTATTTT. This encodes CASSLSGRSSDTQYF. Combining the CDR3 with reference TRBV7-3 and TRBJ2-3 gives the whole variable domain GAGVSQTPSNKVTEKGKYVELRCDPISGHTALYWYRQSLGQGPEFLIYFQGTGAADDSGLPNDRFFAVRPEGSVSTLKIQRTERGDSAVYLCASSLSGRSSDTQYFGPGTRLTVL.

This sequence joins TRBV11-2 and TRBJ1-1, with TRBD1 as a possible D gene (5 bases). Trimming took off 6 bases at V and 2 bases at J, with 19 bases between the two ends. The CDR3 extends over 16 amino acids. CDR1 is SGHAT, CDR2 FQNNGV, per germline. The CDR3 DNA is TGTGCCAGCAGTCGTTTCCCCCCCACAGGCAACACTGAAGCTTTCTTT. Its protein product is CASSRFPPTGNTEAFF.

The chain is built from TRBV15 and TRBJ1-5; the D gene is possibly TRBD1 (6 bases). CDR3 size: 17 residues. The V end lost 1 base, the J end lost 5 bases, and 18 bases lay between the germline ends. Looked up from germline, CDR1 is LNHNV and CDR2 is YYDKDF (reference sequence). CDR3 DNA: TGTGCCACCAGCAGAGCTTTCCAAGGGGGGGCTTATCAGCCCCAGCATTTT. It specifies CATSRAFQGGAYQPQHF.

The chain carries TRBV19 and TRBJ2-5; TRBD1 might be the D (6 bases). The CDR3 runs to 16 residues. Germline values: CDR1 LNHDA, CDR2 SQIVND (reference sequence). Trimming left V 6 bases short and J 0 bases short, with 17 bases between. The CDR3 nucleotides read TGTGCCAGTAGCGCCCGGGCCAGGGGCAACCAAGAGACCCAGTACTTC. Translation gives CASSARARGNQETQYF.

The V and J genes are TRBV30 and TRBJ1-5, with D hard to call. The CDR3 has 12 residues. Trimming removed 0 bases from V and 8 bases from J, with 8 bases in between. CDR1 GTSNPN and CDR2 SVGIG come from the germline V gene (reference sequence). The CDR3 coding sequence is TGTGCCTGGAGTGTACTGAGAAAGCCCCAGCATTTT. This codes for CAWSVLRKPQHF.

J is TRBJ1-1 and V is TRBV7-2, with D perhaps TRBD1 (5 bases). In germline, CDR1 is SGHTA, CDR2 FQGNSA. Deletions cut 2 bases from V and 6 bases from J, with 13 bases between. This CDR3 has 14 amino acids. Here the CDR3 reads CASSLRGGLAEAFF. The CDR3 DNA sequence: TGTGCCAGCAGCTTACGGGGGGGGTTGGCTGAAGCTTTCTTT. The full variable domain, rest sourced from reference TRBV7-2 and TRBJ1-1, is GAGVSQSPSNKVTEKGKDVELRCDPISGHTALYWYRQSLGQGLEFLIYFQGNSAPDKSGLPSDRFSAERTGGSVSTLTIQRTQQEDSAVYLCASSLRGGLAEAFFGQGTRLTVV.

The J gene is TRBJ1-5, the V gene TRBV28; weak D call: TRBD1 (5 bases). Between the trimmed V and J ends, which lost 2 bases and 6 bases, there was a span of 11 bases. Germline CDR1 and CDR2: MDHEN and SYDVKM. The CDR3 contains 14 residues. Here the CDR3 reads CASSLGAGLQPQHF. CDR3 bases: TGTGCCAGCAGTTTAGGGGCGGGACTTCAGCCCCAGCATTTT.

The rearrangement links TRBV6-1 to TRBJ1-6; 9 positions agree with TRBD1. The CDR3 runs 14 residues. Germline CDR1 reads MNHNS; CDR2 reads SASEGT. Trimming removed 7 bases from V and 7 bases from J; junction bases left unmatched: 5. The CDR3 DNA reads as TGTGCCAGCACTGGACAGGGGACAAATTCACCCCTCCACTTT. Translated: CASTGQGTNSPLHF.

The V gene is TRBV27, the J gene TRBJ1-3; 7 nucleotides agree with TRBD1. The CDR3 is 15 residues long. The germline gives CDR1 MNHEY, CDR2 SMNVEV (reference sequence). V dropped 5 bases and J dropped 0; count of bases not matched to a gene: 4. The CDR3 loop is CASSPGTVSGNTIYF. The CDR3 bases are TGTGCCAGCAGTCCAGGGACAGTCTCTGGAAACACCATATATTTT.

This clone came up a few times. The DNA for the CDR3 is TGTGCCAGCAGTGACCGGGACAGGGGGACCTATGGCTACACCTTC. Translating gives CASSDRDRGTYGYTF. The V call is TRBV6-1, the J call TRBJ1-2; 11 bases are a match to TRBD1. The CDR3 is 15 residues long. The V gene end was trimmed by 3 bases and the J gene end by 4 bases; junction bases not matched to a gene: 4. Germline V lookup: CDR1 MNHNS, CDR2 SASEGT.

The CDR3 spells CASSIGDRAKDTQYF. CDR3 nucleotide sequence: TGTGCCAGTAGTATCGGAGACAGGGCCAAAGATACGCAGTATTTT. The chain employs TRBV19 and TRBJ2-3, with TRBD1 identical over 7 bases. Losses at the gene ends were 3 bases for V and 5 bases for J; bases not matched to a gene: 8. This CDR3 contains 15 residues. Germline CDR1 reads LNHDA; CDR2 reads SQIVND (reference sequence).

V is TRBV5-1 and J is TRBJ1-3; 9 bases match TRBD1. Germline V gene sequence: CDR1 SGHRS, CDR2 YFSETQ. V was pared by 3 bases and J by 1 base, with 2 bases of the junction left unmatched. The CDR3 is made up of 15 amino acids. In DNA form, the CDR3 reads TGCGCCAGCAGCTGGACAGGGGTTTCTGGAAACACCATATATTTT. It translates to CASSWTGVSGNTIYF.

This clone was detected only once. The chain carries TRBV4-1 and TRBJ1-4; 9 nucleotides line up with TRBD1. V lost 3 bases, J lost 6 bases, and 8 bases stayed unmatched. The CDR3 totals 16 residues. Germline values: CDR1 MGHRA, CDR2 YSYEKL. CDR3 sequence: CASSHLPGQGDEKLFF. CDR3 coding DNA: TGCGCCAGCAGCCATCTTCCGGGACAGGGAGATGAAAAACTGTTTTTT.

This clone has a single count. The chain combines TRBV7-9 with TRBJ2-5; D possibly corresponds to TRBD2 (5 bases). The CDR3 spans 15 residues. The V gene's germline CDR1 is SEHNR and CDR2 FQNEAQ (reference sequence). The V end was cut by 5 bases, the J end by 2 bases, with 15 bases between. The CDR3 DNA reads TGTGCCAGCAGCGGTCTCCGGGATACTCAAGAGACCCAGTACTTC. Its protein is CASSGLRDTQETQYF. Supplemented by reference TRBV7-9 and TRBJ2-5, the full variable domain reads DTGVSQNPRHKITKRGQNVTFRCDPISEHNRLYWYRQTLGQGPEFLTYFQNEAQLEKSRLLSDRFSAERPKGSFSTLEIQRTEQGDSAMYLCASSGLRDTQETQYFGPGTRLLVL.

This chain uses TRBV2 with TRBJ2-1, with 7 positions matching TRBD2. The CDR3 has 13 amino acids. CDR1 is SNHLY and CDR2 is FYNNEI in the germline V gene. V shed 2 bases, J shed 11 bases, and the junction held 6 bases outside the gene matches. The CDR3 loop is CASSERTRTKQFF. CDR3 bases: TGTGCCAGCAGTGAAAGGACTAGAACTAAGCAGTTCTTC.

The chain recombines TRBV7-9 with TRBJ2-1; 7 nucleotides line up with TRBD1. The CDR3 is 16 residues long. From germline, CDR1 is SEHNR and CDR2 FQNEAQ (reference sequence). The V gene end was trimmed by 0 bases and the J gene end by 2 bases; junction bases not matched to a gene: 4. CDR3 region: CASSLATGRAYNEQFF. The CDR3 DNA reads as TGTGCCAGCAGCTTAGCGACAGGGCGGGCCTACAATGAGCAGTTCTTC.

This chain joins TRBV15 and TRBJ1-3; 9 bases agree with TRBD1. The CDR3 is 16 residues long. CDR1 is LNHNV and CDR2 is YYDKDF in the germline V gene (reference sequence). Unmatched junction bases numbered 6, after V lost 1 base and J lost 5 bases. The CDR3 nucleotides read TGTGCCACCAGCAGAGTTTCCGGGACAGGGCGAAACACCATATATTTT. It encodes CATSRVSGTGRNTIYF.

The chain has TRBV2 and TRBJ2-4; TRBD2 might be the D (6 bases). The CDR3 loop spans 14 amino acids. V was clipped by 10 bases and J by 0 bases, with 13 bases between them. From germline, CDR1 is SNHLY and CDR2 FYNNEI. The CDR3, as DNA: TGTGCCACCCGGGAGCCATCAGCCAAAAACATTCAGTACTTC. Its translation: CATREPSAKNIQYF.

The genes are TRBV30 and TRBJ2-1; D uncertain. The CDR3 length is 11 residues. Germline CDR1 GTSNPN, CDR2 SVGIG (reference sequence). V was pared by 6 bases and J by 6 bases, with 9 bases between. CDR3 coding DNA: TGTGCCTGCAAGGAGCTCAATGAGCAGTTCTTC. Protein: CACKELNEQFF.

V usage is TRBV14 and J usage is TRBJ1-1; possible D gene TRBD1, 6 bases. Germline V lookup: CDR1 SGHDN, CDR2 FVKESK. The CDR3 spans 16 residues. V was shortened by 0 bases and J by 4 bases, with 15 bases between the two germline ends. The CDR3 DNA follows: TGTGCCAGCAGCCAAGATAGGGGGAGCTCGTTCACTGAAGCTTTCTTT. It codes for CASSQDRGSSFTEAFF.

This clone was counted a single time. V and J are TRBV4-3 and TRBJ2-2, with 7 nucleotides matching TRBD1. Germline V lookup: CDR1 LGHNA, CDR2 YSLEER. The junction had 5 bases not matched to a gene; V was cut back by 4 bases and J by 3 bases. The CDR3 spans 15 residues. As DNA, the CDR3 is TGCGCCAGCAGCCTTCGACAGGGACACACCGGGGAGCTGTTTTTT. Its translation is CASSLRQGHTGELFF.

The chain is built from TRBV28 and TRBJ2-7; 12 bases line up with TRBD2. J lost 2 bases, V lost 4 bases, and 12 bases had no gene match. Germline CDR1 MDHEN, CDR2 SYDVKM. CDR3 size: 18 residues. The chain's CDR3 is CASSSQILAGGNPYEQYF. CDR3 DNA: TGTGCCAGCAGTTCTCAAATACTAGCGGGAGGAAATCCCTACGAGCAGTACTTC.

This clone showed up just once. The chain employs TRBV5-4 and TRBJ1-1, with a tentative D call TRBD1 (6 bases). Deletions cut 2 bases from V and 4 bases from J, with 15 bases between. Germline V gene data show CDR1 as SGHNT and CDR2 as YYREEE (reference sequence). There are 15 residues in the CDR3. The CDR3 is CASSLGGGSLTEAFF. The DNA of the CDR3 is TGTGCCAGCAGCTTAGGGGGGGGGTCCCTCACTGAAGCTTTCTTT.